This TCR beta chain originates from a study of cytomegalovirus exposure and HLA in healthy donors. Whole-study results and caveats: In vitro testing confirmed a few CMV-associated chains as specific for CMV antigens. Earlier findings revealed that most TCR beta V segments proved productive either about 90% or about 30% of the time.

In the PCR, 60 Vbeta and 13 Jbeta primers were used. TCRdb's table, derived via immunoSEQ multiplex PCR, lists solely in-frame clones and lacks some. Of fewer than 200,000 clones listed, 81% were seen once; the top ten hold roughly 3.1%. In the case of this clone: The antigen is unknown.

V was cut by 3 bases and J by 2 bases, with 11 bases left in between. The CDR3 totals 14 residues. The germline V gene encodes CDR1 MDHEN and CDR2 SYDVKM. This sequence originates from a man aged 40-55 years in good health and CMV-seropositive. The sequenced sample consisted of PBMCs. V and J are TRBV28 and TRBJ2-7, with D possibly matching TRBD2 (5 bases). CDR3 nucleotides: TGTGCCAGCAGTTTCCTAGCCGGAACCTACGAGCAGTACTTC. Amino acids: CASSFLAGTYEQYF.